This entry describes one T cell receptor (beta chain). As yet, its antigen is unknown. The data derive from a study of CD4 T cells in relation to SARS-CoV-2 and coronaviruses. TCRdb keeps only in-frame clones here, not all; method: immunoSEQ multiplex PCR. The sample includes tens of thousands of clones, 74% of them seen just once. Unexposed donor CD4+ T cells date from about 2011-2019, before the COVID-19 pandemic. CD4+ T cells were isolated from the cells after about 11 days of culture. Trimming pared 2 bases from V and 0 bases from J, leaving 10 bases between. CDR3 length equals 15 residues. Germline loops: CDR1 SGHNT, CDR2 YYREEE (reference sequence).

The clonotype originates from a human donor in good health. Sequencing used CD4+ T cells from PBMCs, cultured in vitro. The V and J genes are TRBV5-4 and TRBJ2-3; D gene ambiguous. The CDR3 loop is CASSFGLTSTDTQYF. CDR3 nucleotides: TGTGCCAGCAGCTTTGGGCTAACTAGCACAGATACGCAGTATTTT.